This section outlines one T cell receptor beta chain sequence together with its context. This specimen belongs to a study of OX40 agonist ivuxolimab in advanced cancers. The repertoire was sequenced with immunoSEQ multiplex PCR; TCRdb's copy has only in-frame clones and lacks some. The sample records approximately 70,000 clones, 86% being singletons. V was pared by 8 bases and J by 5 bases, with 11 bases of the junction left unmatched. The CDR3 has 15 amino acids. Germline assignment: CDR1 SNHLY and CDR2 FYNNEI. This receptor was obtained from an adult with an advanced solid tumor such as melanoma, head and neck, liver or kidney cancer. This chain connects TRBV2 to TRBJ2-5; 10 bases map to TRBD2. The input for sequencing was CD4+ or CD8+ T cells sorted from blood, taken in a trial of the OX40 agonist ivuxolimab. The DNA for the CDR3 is TGTGCCAGCGGAAGAAAGCGGGGGGGAGGTGAGACCCAGTACTTC. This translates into CASGRKRGGGETQYF.